These T cell receptor beta chains were read from a single sample in a study of cytomegalovirus exposure and HLA in healthy donors. Measured with immunoSEQ multiplex PCR; TCRdb has only the in-frame clones, and not every one. The repertoire holds tens of thousands of clones, with approximately 80% as singletons. Sequencing used PBMCs. All receptors come from a man between 50 and 59 years old in good health and CMV-seronegative. Each CDR3 is given with its conserved first and last residue. Each record gives: CDR3 protein, CDR3 DNA, CDR3 length, J gene, D gene, V gene, clone size. A D gene is named only where the DNA matches it firmly. Clone size is not always given. Where it is, it says once, few, many or a class for expanded clones.

CDR3aa: CASMSGTGWSYEQYF
CDR3nt: TGCGCCAGCATGTCCGGGACAGGGTGGTCCTACGAGCAGTACTTC
len: 15
j_gene: TRBJ2-7
d_gene: TRBD1
v_gene: TRBV5-1
abundance: .

CDR3aa: CASSLYLRGASYEQYF
CDR3nt: TGTGCCAGCAGCTTATACCTCCGCGGAGCCTCCTACGAGCAGTACTTC
len: 16
j_gene: TRBJ2-7
d_gene: .
v_gene: TRBV7-9
abundance: once

CDR3aa: CASSPTGARGTQYF
CDR3nt: TGTGCCAGCAGCCCTACAGGGGCGAGGGGGACCCAGTACTTC
len: 14
j_gene: TRBJ2-5
d_gene: TRBD1
v_gene: TRBV7-2
abundance: .

CDR3aa: CASSQDQVGFYGYTF
CDR3nt: TGTGCCAGCAGCCAAGATCAGGTCGGTTTCTATGGCTACACCTTC
len: 15
j_gene: TRBJ1-2
d_gene: .
v_gene: TRBV4-2
abundance: .

CDR3aa: CASSRPTSSYNEQFF
CDR3nt: TGTGCCAGCAGCCGGCCGACAAGTTCCTACAATGAGCAGTTCTTC
len: 15
j_gene: TRBJ2-1
d_gene: .
v_gene: TRBV27
abundance: .

CDR3aa: CASSLGGLGQETQYF
CDR3nt: TGTGCCAGCAGCTTGGGGGGGCTAGGCCAAGAGACCCAGTACTTC
len: 15
j_gene: TRBJ2-5
d_gene: .
v_gene: TRBV5-4
abundance: .

CDR3aa: CASSPPGLSYNEQFF
CDR3nt: TGTGCCAGCAGCCCCCCGGGACTGAGCTACAATGAGCAGTTCTTC
len: 15
j_gene: TRBJ2-1
d_gene: .
v_gene: TRBV7-6
abundance: .

CDR3aa: CSATGTDYNEQFF
CDR3nt: TGCAGCGCCACCGGGACAGACTACAATGAGCAGTTCTTC
len: 13
j_gene: TRBJ2-1
d_gene: TRBD1
v_gene: TRBV29-1
abundance: .

CDR3aa: CASSVKRGETQYF
CDR3nt: TGTGCCAGCAGTGTAAAGCGGGGGGAGACCCAGTACTTC
len: 13
j_gene: TRBJ2-5
d_gene: TRBD2
v_gene: TRBV6-1
abundance: once

CDR3aa: CASSERGVLSSYNSPLHF
CDR3nt: TGTGCCAGCAGTGAACGGGGGGTCCTGAGCTCCTATAATTCACCCCTCCACTTT
len: 18
j_gene: TRBJ1-6
d_gene: .
v_gene: TRBV6-1
abundance: .

CDR3aa: CATGALYNSPLHF
CDR3nt: TGTGCCACAGGGGCCCTATATAATTCACCCCTCCACTTT
len: 13
j_gene: TRBJ1-6
d_gene: .
v_gene: TRBV13
abundance: .

CDR3aa: CAWSVCFAGGRGTGELFF
CDR3nt: TGTGCCTGGAGTGTATGTTTTGCGGGGGGGCGCGGCACCGGGGAGCTGTTTTTT
len: 18
j_gene: TRBJ2-2
d_gene: TRBD2
v_gene: TRBV30
abundance: .

CDR3aa: CASMRGQGAAQPQHF
CDR3nt: TGTGCCAGCATGAGGGGGCAGGGGGCGGCTCAGCCCCAGCATTTT
len: 15
j_gene: TRBJ1-5
d_gene: TRBD1
v_gene: TRBV6-1
abundance: .

CDR3aa: CASSLSTGTASNQPQHF
CDR3nt: TGTGCCAGCAGCTTATCTACCGGGACAGCAAGCAATCAGCCCCAGCATTTT
len: 17
j_gene: TRBJ1-5
d_gene: TRBD1
v_gene: TRBV7-8
abundance: .

CDR3aa: CASSAALRVETQYF
CDR3nt: TGTGCCAGCAGCGCCGCCTTGCGAGTGGAGACCCAGTACTTC
len: 14
j_gene: TRBJ2-5
d_gene: .
v_gene: TRBV7-7
abundance: .

CDR3aa: CASSPDRGLVFGQPQHF
CDR3nt: TGTGCCAGCTCACCAGACAGGGGGCTCGTTTTTGGGCAGCCCCAGCATTTT
len: 17
j_gene: TRBJ1-5
d_gene: TRBD1
v_gene: TRBV18
abundance: .

CDR3aa: CASSGGQGFSGANVLTF
CDR3nt: TGCGCCAGCAGCGGGGGACAGGGGTTTTCTGGGGCCAACGTCCTGACTTTC
len: 17
j_gene: TRBJ2-6
d_gene: TRBD1
v_gene: TRBV5-1
abundance: .

CDR3aa: CASSWGQGLIGTEAFF
CDR3nt: TGTGCCAGCAGCTGGGGACAGGGTTTGATTGGCACTGAAGCTTTCTTT
len: 16
j_gene: TRBJ1-1
d_gene: TRBD1
v_gene: TRBV5-6
abundance: .

CDR3aa: CASSQRTGFAATNEKLFF
CDR3nt: TGTGCCAGCTCACAAAGGACAGGGTTCGCTGCAACTAATGAAAAACTGTTTTTT
len: 18
j_gene: TRBJ1-4
d_gene: TRBD1
v_gene: TRBV18
abundance: .

CDR3aa: CASSLSAYNEQFF
CDR3nt: TGTGCCAGCAGTTTATCCGCCTACAATGAGCAGTTCTTC
len: 13
j_gene: TRBJ2-1
d_gene: .
v_gene: TRBV27
abundance: .

CDR3aa: CASSPKSGWGTGSPLHF
CDR3nt: TGTGCCAGCAGTCCAAAAAGCGGGTGGGGAACGGGATCACCCCTCCACTTT
len: 17
j_gene: TRBJ1-6
d_gene: .
v_gene: TRBV27
abundance: .

CDR3aa: CASSRRTSGEVYGETQYF
CDR3nt: TGTGCCAGCAGCCGCCGGACTAGCGGGGAAGTCTATGGAGAGACCCAGTACTTC
len: 18
j_gene: TRBJ2-5
d_gene: TRBD2
v_gene: TRBV7-9
abundance: .

CDR3aa: CASRYPRQGDNEQFF
CDR3nt: TGCGCCAGCCGCTATCCTCGACAGGGTGACAATGAGCAGTTCTTC
len: 15
j_gene: TRBJ2-1
d_gene: TRBD1
v_gene: TRBV5-1
abundance: .

CDR3aa: CASSYWQNEKLFF
CDR3nt: TGTGCCAGCAGTTACTGGCAGAATGAAAAACTGTTTTTT
len: 13
j_gene: TRBJ1-4
d_gene: .
v_gene: TRBV6-5
abundance: few

CDR3aa: CASSGTSGGIETQYF
CDR3nt: TGTGCCAGCAGTGGTACTAGCGGGGGAATAGAGACCCAGTACTTC
len: 15
j_gene: TRBJ2-5
d_gene: TRBD2
v_gene: TRBV2
abundance: .

CDR3aa: CASMPGGSSNYGYTF
CDR3nt: TGTGCCAGTATGCCAGGGGGGTCATCAAACTATGGCTACACCTTC
len: 15
j_gene: TRBJ1-2
d_gene: TRBD1
v_gene: TRBV19
abundance: .

CDR3aa: CASRQTGELYEQYF
CDR3nt: TGTGCCAGTAGGCAGACAGGGGAGCTCTACGAGCAGTACTTC
len: 14
j_gene: TRBJ2-7
d_gene: TRBD1
v_gene: TRBV19
abundance: .

CDR3aa: CASSALAGGMSGRGTDTQYF
CDR3nt: TGTGCCAGCAGTGCTCTAGCGGGGGGGATGAGTGGGAGGGGCACAGATACGCAGTATTTT
len: 20
j_gene: TRBJ2-3
d_gene: TRBD2
v_gene: TRBV2
abundance: .

CDR3aa: CASSLVGMNTEAFF
CDR3nt: TGCGCCAGCAGCTTGGTCGGGATGAACACTGAAGCTTTCTTT
len: 14
j_gene: TRBJ1-1
d_gene: .
v_gene: TRBV5-1
abundance: .

CDR3aa: CATSSDRGSNQPQHF
CDR3nt: TGTGCCACCAGCAGCGACAGGGGAAGCAATCAGCCCCAGCATTTT
len: 15
j_gene: TRBJ1-5
d_gene: TRBD1
v_gene: TRBV15
abundance: .

CDR3aa: CASSTERWDTQYF
CDR3nt: TGTGCCAGCAGCACTGAACGTTGGGATACGCAGTATTTT
len: 13
j_gene: TRBJ2-3
d_gene: .
v_gene: TRBV5-4
abundance: .

CDR3aa: CASSLRTSGSSYEQYF
CDR3nt: TGTGCCAGCAGCCTCAGGACTAGCGGGAGCTCCTACGAGCAGTACTTC
len: 16
j_gene: TRBJ2-7
d_gene: TRBD2
v_gene: TRBV7-2
abundance: .

CDR3aa: CASSIDNRQSLTF
CDR3nt: TGTGCCAGTAGTATAGATAACCGACAAAGCCTGACTTTC
len: 13
j_gene: TRBJ2-6
d_gene: .
v_gene: TRBV19
abundance: .

CDR3aa: CASSLGQASTGELFF
CDR3nt: TGCGCCAGCAGCTTGGGACAGGCGTCCACCGGGGAGCTGTTTTTT
len: 15
j_gene: TRBJ2-2
d_gene: .
v_gene: TRBV5-1
abundance: .

CDR3aa: CASSASGTGELFF
CDR3nt: TGTGCCAGCAGCGCAAGCGGTACCGGGGAGCTGTTTTTT
len: 13
j_gene: TRBJ2-2
d_gene: .
v_gene: TRBV9
abundance: .

CDR3aa: CASSFAMQGGYTF
CDR3nt: TGCGCCAGCAGCTTTGCTATGCAGGGTGGCTACACCTTC
len: 13
j_gene: TRBJ1-2
d_gene: .
v_gene: TRBV5-1
abundance: .

CDR3aa: CASSGDRSSYEQYF
CDR3nt: TGTGCCAGCAGCGGTGACAGGAGCTCCTACGAGCAGTACTTC
len: 14
j_gene: TRBJ2-7
d_gene: .
v_gene: TRBV9
abundance: .

CDR3aa: CASSVGPSGGVYEQYF
CDR3nt: TGTGCCAGCAGCGTAGGTCCTAGCGGGGGGGTTTACGAGCAGTACTTC
len: 16
j_gene: TRBJ2-7
d_gene: TRBD2
v_gene: TRBV9
abundance: .

CDR3aa: CASTQGDTQYF
CDR3nt: TGTGCCAGCACTCAGGGTGATACGCAGTATTTT
len: 11
j_gene: TRBJ2-3
d_gene: .
v_gene: TRBV25-1
abundance: .

CDR3aa: CASSFPLSGGAGNEQFF
CDR3nt: TGCGCCAGCAGCTTTCCCCTAAGCGGGGGGGCAGGGAATGAGCAGTTCTTC
len: 17
j_gene: TRBJ2-1
d_gene: TRBD2
v_gene: TRBV5-1
abundance: .

CDR3aa: CASSQDLFGQGYGYTF
CDR3nt: TGCGCCAGCAGCCAAGATCTCTTTGGACAGGGCTATGGCTACACCTTC
len: 16
j_gene: TRBJ1-2
d_gene: TRBD1
v_gene: TRBV4-3
abundance: .

CDR3aa: CASSLLTRRQGADTQYF
CDR3nt: TGTGCCAGCAGCCTCCTCACCCGCCGACAGGGGGCAGATACGCAGTATTTT
len: 17
j_gene: TRBJ2-3
d_gene: TRBD1
v_gene: TRBV14
abundance: .

CDR3aa: CASTGRLAGDQETQYF
CDR3nt: TGTGCCAGTACGGGCCGACTAGCGGGGGACCAAGAGACCCAGTACTTC
len: 16
j_gene: TRBJ2-5
d_gene: TRBD2
v_gene: TRBV19
abundance: .

CDR3aa: CASSDGQGTDTQYF
CDR3nt: TGTGCCAGCAGTGACGGACAGGGCACAGATACGCAGTATTTT
len: 14
j_gene: TRBJ2-3
d_gene: TRBD1
v_gene: TRBV6-4
abundance: .

CDR3aa: CASRQQGNQPQHF
CDR3nt: TGTGCCAGCAGGCAACAGGGCAATCAGCCCCAGCATTTT
len: 13
j_gene: TRBJ1-5
d_gene: .
v_gene: TRBV6-5
abundance: .

CDR3aa: CASSPMGGETQYF
CDR3nt: TGTGCCAGCAGCCCGATGGGCGGGGAGACCCAGTACTTC
len: 13
j_gene: TRBJ2-5
d_gene: .
v_gene: TRBV7-6
abundance: .

CDR3aa: CAGSSPSGGYEQYF
CDR3nt: TGTGCCGGCAGCTCCCCGTCGGGGGGGTACGAGCAGTACTTC
len: 14
j_gene: TRBJ2-7
d_gene: TRBD2
v_gene: TRBV7-9
abundance: .

CDR3aa: CSVRTSGGFNEQFF
CDR3nt: TGCAGCGTCCGGACTAGCGGGGGGTTCAATGAGCAGTTCTTC
len: 14
j_gene: TRBJ2-1
d_gene: TRBD2
v_gene: TRBV29-1
abundance: .

CDR3aa: CASSPSRNQPQHF
CDR3nt: TGTGCCAGCAGCCCCTCACGGAATCAGCCCCAGCATTTT
len: 13
j_gene: TRBJ1-5
d_gene: .
v_gene: TRBV6-5
abundance: few

CDR3aa: CASSEWRENEQFF
CDR3nt: TGTGCCAGCAGTGAATGGAGGGAGAATGAGCAGTTCTTC
len: 13
j_gene: TRBJ2-1
d_gene: .
v_gene: TRBV6-1
abundance: .

CDR3aa: CASTTYRGPNQPQHF
CDR3nt: TGTGCCAGCACCACCTACAGGGGGCCCAATCAGCCCCAGCATTTT
len: 15
j_gene: TRBJ1-5
d_gene: TRBD1
v_gene: TRBV28
abundance: .

CDR3aa: CASRPTRVGTQYF
CDR3nt: TGTGCCAGCAGACCGACTAGGGTGGGGACCCAGTACTTC
len: 13
j_gene: TRBJ2-5
d_gene: .
v_gene: TRBV2
abundance: .

CDR3aa: CASSPGSRQRQQETQYF
CDR3nt: TGTGCCAGCTCGCCCGGGAGTCGACAGCGTCAACAAGAGACCCAGTACTTC
len: 17
j_gene: TRBJ2-5
d_gene: .
v_gene: TRBV18
abundance: .

CDR3aa: CASSSLEGDSPLHF
CDR3nt: TGTGCCAGCAGTTCCTTAGAGGGTGACTCACCCCTCCACTTT
len: 14
j_gene: TRBJ1-6
d_gene: .
v_gene: TRBV28
abundance: .

CDR3aa: CASSPQGAGEQYF
CDR3nt: TGTGCCAGCAGCCCTCAGGGGGCGGGTGAGCAGTACTTC
len: 13
j_gene: TRBJ2-7
d_gene: TRBD1
v_gene: TRBV5-5
abundance: .

CDR3aa: CASSGQGSRNTEAFF
CDR3nt: TGTGCCAGCAGCGGACAGGGATCAAGGAACACTGAGGCTTTCTTT
len: 15
j_gene: TRBJ1-1
d_gene: TRBD1
v_gene: TRBV9
abundance: .

CDR3aa: CASSQLQGRNTEAFF
CDR3nt: TGTGCCAGCAGCCAATTACAGGGGCGGAACACTGAAGCTTTCTTT
len: 15
j_gene: TRBJ1-1
d_gene: TRBD1
v_gene: TRBV6-1
abundance: .